The clone carrying this T cell receptor beta chain was counted a few times. The antigen is undetermined. Clinicians diagnosed using symptoms, serum thyroxine, TRAb, thyroid ultrasound and orbital computed tomography. The study amplified TCR beta CDR3 regions using RNA transcripts. An initial RT-PCR round employing HTBI primers preceded a second-round multiplex PCR. TCRdb analysed the multiplex PCR reads with MiXCR anew, one entry per CDR3 protein. The sample yields 200,000 to 250,000 distinct CDR3 sequences, 45% to 55% seen once. The data were obtained in a study of Graves' ophthalmopathy and Graves' hyperthyroidism. Study-level information: There was a collection of peripheral blood at initial diagnosis, before any treatment. Study-wide points: The model's prediction of ophthalmopathy progression had approximately 67% sensitivity and approximately 72% specificity. Most thyroid clonotypes with frequency above 0.001 were detected in blood too.

CDR1 is SEHNR, CDR2 FQNEAQ, per germline (reference sequence). Trimming removed 4 bases at V and 5 bases at J, with 5 bases between. CDR3 size: 11 residues. The clonotype comes from an adult man with Graves' ophthalmopathy. The sample was peripheral blood. V and J are TRBV7-9 and TRBJ1-1; D not resolved. The CDR3: CASSWKTEAFF. The CDR3 DNA reads TGTGCCAGCAGCTGGAAGACTGAAGCTTTCTTT.